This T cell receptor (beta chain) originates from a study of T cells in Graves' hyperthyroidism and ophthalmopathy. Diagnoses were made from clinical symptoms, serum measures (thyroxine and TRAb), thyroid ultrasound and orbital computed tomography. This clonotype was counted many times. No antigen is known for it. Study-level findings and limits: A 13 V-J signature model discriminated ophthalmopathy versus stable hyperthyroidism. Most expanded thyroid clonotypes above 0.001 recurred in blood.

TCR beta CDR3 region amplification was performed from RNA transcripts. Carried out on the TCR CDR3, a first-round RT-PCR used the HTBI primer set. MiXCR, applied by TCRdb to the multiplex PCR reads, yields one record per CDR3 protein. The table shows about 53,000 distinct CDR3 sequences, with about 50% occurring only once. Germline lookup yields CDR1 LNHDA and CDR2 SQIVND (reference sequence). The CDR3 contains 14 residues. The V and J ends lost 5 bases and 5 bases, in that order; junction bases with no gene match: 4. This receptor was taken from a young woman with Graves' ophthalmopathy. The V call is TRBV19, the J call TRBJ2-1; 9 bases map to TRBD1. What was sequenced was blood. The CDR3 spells CASSGGQGNNEQFF. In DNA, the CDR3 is TGTGCCAGTAGTGGGGGACAGGGAAACAATGAGCAGTTCTTC.